The entry that follows covers one TCR beta chain sequence. Its antigen is currently not known. Per-base quality was not reported, and no clone a single base away is much larger than it. The sample comes from a study of shared clonotypes between healthy human individuals (dated by TCRdb to about 2020). About the full investigation: The cohort comprised a couple of women and a few men aged 18 to 49 years. For each donor, three plates each were used for CD4 naive and CD4 memory, two plates were used for CD8 naive, and one plate was used for CD8 memory. Leukapheresis yielded between about 0.85 and 10 billion PBMCs per donor. To increase sequencing depth and limit assay-specific biases, TCR repertoire library preparation and sequencing were carried out by different laboratories using diverse techniques. The study deeply sequenced blood TCR repertoires of about five healthy adults to estimate repertoire size and the extent of clonotype sharing between individuals. Broad study findings and their caveats: Because the study included only a small number of donors, the genetic and exposure-history diversity represented was limited. Based on pairwise subsampling, the degree of clonotype sharing among donors was expected to be affected by sequencing depth. When a few donors were compared, the shared fraction of clonotypes was about 5% for naive CD4, approximately 3.3% for naive CD8, roughly 2.5% for memory CD4, and 0.3% to 0.5% for memory CD8. Sampling was limited to blood, and TCR repertoires in tissue likely differ from TCR repertoires in blood. Estimated clonotype richness was generally larger for naive than for memory subsets. Rarefaction of sorted-subset datasets indicated incomplete sequencing despite the large sequencing depth. Higher generation probabilities were observed for clonotypes shared by all four sorted-subset donors than for non-shared clonotypes.

V is clipped by 3 bases and J by 9 bases, and the sequence between their germline boundaries is 12 bases long. The CDR1 and CDR2 encoded by the germline V gene are SGHAT and FQNNGV. There are 13 amino acids in the CDR3, from cysteine to phenylalanine inclusive. The DNA shown is the 39-base CDR3, in frame from base 1. CD8 naive samples were obtained by positive selection for CCR7 among CD45RO-negative cells, yielding a CD45RA+CCR7+ population from which TemRA cells were excluded. Donors were healthy HIV-negative adults with no recently reported acute infections or vaccinations. Every donor was a Caucasian adult living in Nashville, Tennessee, USA. Blood was collected by leukapheresis, and PBMCs were isolated by Ficoll-Histopaque density gradient centrifugation and then cryopreserved in liquid nitrogen vapor phase. Analytical flow cytometry was used to check the purity and quantity of every magnetically sorted T cell population. From each sorted fraction, genomic DNA was isolated and quantified by UV absorbance on a Nanodrop 2000c.

TCR CDR3 regions were amplified from genomic DNA by multiplex PCR using the deep immunoSEQ assay. Extracted genomic DNA from each cell subset was spread evenly across all wells of several immunoSEQ 96-well plates, with each plate serving as a replicate. For sorted subsets, approximately 200 ng of genomic DNA, equivalent to around 30,000 T cell genomes, went into each replicate PCR. The purified libraries were quantified using a Qubit 3.0 fluorometer, sized with a Bioanalyzer 2100, and then quantified again using the KAPA Library Quantification kit. Every immunoSEQ 96-well plate was sequenced on a separate single-read 150-cycle Illumina NextSeq 550 flow cell. Per the source publication's procedure: The immunoSEQ output contained only junctional sequences without quality scores, so filtering could not match that applied to full-length reads. To assign V/J genes and CDR3, sequences were annotated against IMGT germline references using PyIR, a Python wrapper for IgBLAST v1.9. Reads were filtered out if the reads had weak V/J assignments (E-value above 1e-6), no CDR3, stop codons, out-of-frame junctions, or ambiguous translated residues. V3J clonotypes were defined as sequences sharing an identical inferred V gene, J gene, and CDR3 amino acid sequence. The percentage overlap between two repertoires was calculated by dividing the number of shared unique clonotypes by the size of the smaller repertoire. Three approaches were used to assess repertoire richness: RTK rarefaction, the Chao1 estimator, and Recon v2.1 estimates of unobserved clonotypes. For all TCRbeta clonotypes obtained by the gDNA method from several donors, generation probabilities were computed with OLGA. TCRdb obtained this table from immuneACCESS and retained in-frame rearrangements with V and J assigned. These tables miss some clones; where compared with another copy, unresolved V genes account for less than half of the shortfall, and the remainder is unexplained. V, J and clone size are those of that table, while D and trimming were read from the DNA. The sample data list millions of clones, and approximately 94% of these were observed just once. The ten most abundant clones make up under 2% of the sample.

The sequence derives from a man younger than 35 in good health. Some clones in this sample may be carry-over from other donors' samples. The sequencing sample was made of naive CD8+ T cells from PBMCs. Sample cell subset or site, as interpreted from the label and publication: CD45RA+CCR7+. The rearranged segments are TRBV11-2 and TRBJ2-1; the D gene is perhaps TRBD2, on 5 matching bases. The CDR3: CASSLELGREQFF. The DNA sequence is given as TGTGCCAGCAGCTTGGAACTAGGTCGTGAGCAGTTCTTC.